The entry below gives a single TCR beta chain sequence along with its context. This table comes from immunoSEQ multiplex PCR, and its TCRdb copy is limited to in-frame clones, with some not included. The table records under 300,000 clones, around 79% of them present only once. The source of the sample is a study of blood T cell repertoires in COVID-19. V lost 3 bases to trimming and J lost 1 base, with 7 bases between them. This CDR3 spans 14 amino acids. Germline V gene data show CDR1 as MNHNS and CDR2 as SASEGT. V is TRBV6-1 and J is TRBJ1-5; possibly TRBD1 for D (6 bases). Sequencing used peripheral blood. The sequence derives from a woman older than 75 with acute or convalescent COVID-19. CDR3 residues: CASSDGQSNQPQHF. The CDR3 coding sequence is TGTGCCAGCAGTGATGGACAGAGCAATCAGCCCCAGCATTTT.